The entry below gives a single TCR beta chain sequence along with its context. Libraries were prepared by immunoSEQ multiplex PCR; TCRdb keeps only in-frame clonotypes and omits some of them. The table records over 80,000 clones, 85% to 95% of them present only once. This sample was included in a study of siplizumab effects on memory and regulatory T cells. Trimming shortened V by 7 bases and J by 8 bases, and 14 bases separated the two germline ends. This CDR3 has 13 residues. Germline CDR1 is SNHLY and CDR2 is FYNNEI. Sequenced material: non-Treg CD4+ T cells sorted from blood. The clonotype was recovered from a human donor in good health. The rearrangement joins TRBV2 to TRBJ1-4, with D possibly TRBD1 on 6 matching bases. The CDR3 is CASMGWGQEKLFF. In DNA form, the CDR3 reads TGTGCCAGCATGGGGTGGGGGCAGGAAAAACTGTTTTTT.